This T cell receptor beta chain was profiled in a study of CD8 T cells in Susac syndrome. Reverse transcription of 0.5 to 1 ug RNA was performed with random hexamers. A multiplex approach, immunoSEQ multiplex PCR, amplified TCR beta CDR3 across 54 Vbeta and 13 Jbeta. TCRdb re-derived calls from the immunoSEQ multiplex PCR reads in MiXCR, one entry per CDR3 protein. The profile shows roughly 150,000 distinct CDR3 sequences, roughly 96% of them singletons. This CDR3 is 9 amino acids long. Between the trimmed V and J ends, which lost 10 bases and 10 bases, there was a span of 5 bases. CDR1 and CDR2 (germline): SEHNR, FQNEAQ (reference sequence).

This sequence originates from a human donor with multiple sclerosis. The specimen sequenced was CD8+ T cells from PBMCs. The chain is built from TRBV7-9 and TRBJ1-6; D remains unclear. This CDR3 reads CAIGSPLHF. The CDR3 DNA reads TGTGCCATAGGGTCACCCCTCCACTTT.